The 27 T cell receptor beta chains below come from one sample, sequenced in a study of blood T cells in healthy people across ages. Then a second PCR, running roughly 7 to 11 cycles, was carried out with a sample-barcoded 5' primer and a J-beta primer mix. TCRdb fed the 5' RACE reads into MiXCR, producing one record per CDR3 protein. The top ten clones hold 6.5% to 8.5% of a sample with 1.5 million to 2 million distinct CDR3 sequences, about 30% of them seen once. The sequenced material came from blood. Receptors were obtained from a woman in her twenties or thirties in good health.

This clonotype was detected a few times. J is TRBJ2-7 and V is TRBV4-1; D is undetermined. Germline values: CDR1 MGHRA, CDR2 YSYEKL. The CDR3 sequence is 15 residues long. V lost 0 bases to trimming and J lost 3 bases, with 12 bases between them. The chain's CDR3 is CASSQDRPDYYEQYF. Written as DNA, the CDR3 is TGCGCCAGCAGCCAAGATCGGCCCGATTACTACGAGCAGTACTTC.

CDR3 residues: CASSWDGRRDEQYF. The CDR3 nucleotides are TGTGCCAGCAGTTGGGACGGCCGGCGGGACGAGCAGTACTTC. V usage is TRBV28 and J usage is TRBJ2-7; the D gene could be TRBD1 or TRBD2 (5 bases each). The CDR3 contains 14 residues. The V gene's germline CDR1 is MDHEN and CDR2 SYDVKM. The V end was cut by 4 bases, the J end by 5 bases, with 15 bases between.

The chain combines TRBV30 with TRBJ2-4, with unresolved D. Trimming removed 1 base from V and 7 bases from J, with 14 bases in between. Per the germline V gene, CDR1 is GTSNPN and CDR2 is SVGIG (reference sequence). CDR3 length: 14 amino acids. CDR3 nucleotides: TGTGCCTGGAGTGCCGGGCAGGTCGGGAACATTCAGTACTTC. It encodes CAWSAGQVGNIQYF. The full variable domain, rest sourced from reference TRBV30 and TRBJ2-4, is SQTIHQWPATLVQPVGSPLSLECTVEGTSNPNLYWYRQAAGRGLQLLFYSVGIGQISSEVPQNLSASRPQDRQFILSSKKLLLSDSGFYLCAWSAGQVGNIQYFGAGTRLSVL.

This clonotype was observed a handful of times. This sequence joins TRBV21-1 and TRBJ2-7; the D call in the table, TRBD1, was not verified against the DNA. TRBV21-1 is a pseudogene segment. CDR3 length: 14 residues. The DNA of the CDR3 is TGTGCCAGCAGCAAAGAATCAGGGGTCTACGAGCAGTACTTC. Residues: CASSKESGVYEQYF.

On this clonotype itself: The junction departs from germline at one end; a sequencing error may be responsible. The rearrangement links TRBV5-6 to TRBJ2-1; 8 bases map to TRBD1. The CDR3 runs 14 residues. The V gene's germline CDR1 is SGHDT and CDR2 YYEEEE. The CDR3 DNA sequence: TGCGCCAGCAGCTGTCCGGGACAGGACAATGAGCAGTTCTTC. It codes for CASSCPGQDNEQFF.

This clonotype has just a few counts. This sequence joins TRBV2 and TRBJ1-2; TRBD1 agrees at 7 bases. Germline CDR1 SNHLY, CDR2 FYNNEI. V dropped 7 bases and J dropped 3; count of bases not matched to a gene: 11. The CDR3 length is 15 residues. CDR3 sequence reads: CASTWDRSADYGYTF. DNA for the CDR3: TGTGCCAGCACTTGGGACAGAAGTGCAGACTATGGCTACACCTTC.

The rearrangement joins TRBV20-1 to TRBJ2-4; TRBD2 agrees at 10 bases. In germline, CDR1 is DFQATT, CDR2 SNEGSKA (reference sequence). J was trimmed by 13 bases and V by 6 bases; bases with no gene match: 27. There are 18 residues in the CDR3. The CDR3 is CSAEDSGGAYPSYNEQYF. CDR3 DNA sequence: TGCAGTGCAGAAGACAGCGGGGGGGCCTATCCTTCCTACAATGAGCAGTACTTC.

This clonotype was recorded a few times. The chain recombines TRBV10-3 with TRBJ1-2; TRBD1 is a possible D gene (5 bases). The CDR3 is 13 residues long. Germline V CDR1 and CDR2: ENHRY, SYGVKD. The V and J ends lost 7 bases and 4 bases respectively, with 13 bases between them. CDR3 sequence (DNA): TGTGCCATCACTGCCGGGACGGCCTATGGCTACACCTTC. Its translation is CAITAGTAYGYTF.

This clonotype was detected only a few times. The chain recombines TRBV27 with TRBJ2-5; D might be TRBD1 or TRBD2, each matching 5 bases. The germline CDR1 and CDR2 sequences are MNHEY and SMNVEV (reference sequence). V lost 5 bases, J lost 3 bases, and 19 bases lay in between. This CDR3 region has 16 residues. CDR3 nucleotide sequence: TGTGCCAGCAGTCCTAGGGCGAGGGGCATTGAAGAGACCCAGTACTTC. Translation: CASSPRARGIEETQYF.

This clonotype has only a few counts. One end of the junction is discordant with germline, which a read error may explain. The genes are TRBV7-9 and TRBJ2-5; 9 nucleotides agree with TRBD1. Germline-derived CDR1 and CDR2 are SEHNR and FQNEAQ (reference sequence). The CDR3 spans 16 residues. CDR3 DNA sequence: TGTGTCAGCAGCAAACAGGGGGCGTTAACGGGAGAGACCCAGTACTTC. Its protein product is CVSSKQGALTGETQYF.

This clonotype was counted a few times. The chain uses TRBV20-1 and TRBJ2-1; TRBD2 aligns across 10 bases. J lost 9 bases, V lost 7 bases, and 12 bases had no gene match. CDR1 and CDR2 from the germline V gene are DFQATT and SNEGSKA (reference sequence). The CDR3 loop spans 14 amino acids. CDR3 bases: TGCAGTGGCCGGTGGGCTAGCGGGGGCAGTGAGCAGTTCTTC. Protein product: CSGRWASGGSEQFF.

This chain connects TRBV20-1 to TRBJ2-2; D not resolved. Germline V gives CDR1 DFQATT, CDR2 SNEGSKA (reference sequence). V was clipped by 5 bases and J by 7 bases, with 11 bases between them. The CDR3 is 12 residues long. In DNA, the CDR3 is TGCAGTGCTTCTTCTAGGGTCGGGGAGCTGTTTTTT. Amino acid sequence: CSASSRVGELFF.

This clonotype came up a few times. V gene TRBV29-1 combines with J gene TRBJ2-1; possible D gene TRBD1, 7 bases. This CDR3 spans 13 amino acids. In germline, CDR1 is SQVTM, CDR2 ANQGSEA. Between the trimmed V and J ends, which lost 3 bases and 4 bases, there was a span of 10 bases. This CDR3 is CSVDRGRYNEQFF. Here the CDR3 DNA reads TGCAGCGTTGACAGGGGGAGGTACAATGAGCAGTTCTTC.

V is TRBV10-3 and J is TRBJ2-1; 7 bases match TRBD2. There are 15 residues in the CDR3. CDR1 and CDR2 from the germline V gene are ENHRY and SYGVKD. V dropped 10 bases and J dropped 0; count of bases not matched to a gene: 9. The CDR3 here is CATYAGDSSYNEQFF. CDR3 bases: TGTGCCACCTACGCGGGGGATAGCTCCTACAATGAGCAGTTCTTC.

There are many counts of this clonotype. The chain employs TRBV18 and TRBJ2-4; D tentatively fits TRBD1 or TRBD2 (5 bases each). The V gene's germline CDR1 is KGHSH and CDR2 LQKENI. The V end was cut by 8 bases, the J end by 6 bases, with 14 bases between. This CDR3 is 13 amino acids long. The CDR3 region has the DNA TGTGCCAGCCGAGGGGCACAGAGAAACATTCAGTACTTC. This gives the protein CASRGAQRNIQYF.

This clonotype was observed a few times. CDR3 residues: CASSFRGPPSYEQYF. CDR3 nucleotides: TGTGCCAGCAGTTTCCGGGGTCCCCCTTCCTACGAGCAGTACTTC. This chain links TRBV27 with TRBJ2-7; a possible D gene is TRBD2 (5 bases). The CDR3 extends over 15 amino acids. V shed 3 bases and J shed 1 base, with 13 bases lying between them. Germline V gene sequence: CDR1 MNHEY, CDR2 SMNVEV (reference sequence).

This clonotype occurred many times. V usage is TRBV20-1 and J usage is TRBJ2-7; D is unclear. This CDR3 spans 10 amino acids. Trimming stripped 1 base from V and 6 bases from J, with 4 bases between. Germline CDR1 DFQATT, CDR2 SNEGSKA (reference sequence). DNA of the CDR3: TGCAGTGCTAGAGGACCCGAGCAGTACTTC. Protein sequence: CSARGPEQYF.

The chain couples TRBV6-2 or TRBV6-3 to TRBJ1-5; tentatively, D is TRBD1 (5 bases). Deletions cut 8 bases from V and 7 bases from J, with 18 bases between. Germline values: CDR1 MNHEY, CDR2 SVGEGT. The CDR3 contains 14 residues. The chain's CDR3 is CASGRSGRGQPQHF. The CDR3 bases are TGTGCCAGCGGACGTTCAGGGCGCGGACAGCCCCAGCATTTT.

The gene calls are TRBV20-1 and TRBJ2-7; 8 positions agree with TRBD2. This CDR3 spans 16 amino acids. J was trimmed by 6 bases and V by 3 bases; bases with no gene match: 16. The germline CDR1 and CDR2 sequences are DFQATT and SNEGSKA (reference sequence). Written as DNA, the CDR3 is TGCAGTGCTAGGAGCGGGGGCGCCTCGTTTTTTACCGAGCAGTACTTC. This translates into CSARSGGASFFTEQYF.

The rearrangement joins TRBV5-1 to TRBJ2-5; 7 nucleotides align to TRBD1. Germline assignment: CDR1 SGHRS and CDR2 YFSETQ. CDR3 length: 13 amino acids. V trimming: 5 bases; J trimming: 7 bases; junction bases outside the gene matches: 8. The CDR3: CASRETGSWTQYF. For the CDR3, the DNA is TGCGCCAGCAGGGAGACAGGGTCCTGGACCCAGTACTTC.

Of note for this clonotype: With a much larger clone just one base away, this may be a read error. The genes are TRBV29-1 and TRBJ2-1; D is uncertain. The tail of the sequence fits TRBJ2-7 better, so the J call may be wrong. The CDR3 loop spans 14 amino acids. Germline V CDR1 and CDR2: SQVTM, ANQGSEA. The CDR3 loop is CSVEELNPYNEQYF. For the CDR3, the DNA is TGCAGCGTTGAAGAGCTAAATCCCTACAATGAGCAGTACTTC.

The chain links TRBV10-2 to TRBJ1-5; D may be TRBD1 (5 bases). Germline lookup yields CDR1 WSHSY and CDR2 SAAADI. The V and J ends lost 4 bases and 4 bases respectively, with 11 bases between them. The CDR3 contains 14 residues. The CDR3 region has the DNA TGCGCCAGCAGTGCCGGGGCAGGGAATCAGCCCCAGCATTTT. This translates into CASSAGAGNQPQHF.

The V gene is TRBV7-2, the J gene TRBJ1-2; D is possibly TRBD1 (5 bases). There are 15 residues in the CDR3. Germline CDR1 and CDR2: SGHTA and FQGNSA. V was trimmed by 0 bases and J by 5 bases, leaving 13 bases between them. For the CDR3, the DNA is TGTGCCAGCAGCTTAGCGACTCAGGGATTATATGGCTACACCTTC. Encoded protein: CASSLATQGLYGYTF.

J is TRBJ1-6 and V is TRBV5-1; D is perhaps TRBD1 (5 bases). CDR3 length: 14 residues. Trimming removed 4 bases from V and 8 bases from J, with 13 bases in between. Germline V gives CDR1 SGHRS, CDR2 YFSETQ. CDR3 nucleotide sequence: TGCGCCAGCAGCACGGGACGTCCCTATTCACCCCTCCACTTT. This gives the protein CASSTGRPYSPLHF.

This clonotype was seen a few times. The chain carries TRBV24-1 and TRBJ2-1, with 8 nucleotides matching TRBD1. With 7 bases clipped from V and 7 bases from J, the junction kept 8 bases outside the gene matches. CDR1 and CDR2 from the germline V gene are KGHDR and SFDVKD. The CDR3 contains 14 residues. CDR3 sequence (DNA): TGTGCCACCAGGATATGGACAGGGTGGAATGAGCAGTTCTTC. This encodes CATRIWTGWNEQFF.

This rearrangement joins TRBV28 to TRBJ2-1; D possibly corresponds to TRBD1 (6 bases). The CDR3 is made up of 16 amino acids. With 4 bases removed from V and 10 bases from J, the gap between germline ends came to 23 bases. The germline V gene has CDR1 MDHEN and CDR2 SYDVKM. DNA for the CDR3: TGTGCCAGCAGTTCCCCGGGCAGGGGCGTTATTAACGAGCAGTTCTTC. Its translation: CASSSPGRGVINEQFF. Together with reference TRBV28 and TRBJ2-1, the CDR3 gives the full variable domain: DVKVTQSSRYLVKRTGEKVFLECVQDMDHENMFWYRQDPGLGLRLIYFSYDVKMKEKGDIPEGYSVSREKKERFSLILESASTNQTSMYLCASSSPGRGVINEQFFGPGTRLTVL.

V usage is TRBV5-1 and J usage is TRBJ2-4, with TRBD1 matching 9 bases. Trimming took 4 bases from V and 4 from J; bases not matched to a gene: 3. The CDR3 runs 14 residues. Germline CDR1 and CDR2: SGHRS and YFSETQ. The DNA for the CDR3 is TGCGCCAGCAGCCTGGGGACAGGGAAAAACATTCAGTACTTC. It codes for CASSLGTGKNIQYF.